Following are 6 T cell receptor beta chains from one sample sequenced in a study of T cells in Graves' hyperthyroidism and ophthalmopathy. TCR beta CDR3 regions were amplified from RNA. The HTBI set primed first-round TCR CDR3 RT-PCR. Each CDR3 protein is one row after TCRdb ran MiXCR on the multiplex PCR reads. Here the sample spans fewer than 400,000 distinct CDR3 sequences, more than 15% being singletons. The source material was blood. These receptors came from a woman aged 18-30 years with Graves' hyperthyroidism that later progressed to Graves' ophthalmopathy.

The CDR3 coding sequence is TGCAGTGCTAGAGGGAGGATGGGGAATGAGCAGTTCTTC. Protein sequence: CSARGRMGNEQFF. The rearrangement uses TRBV20-1 and TRBJ2-1; a possible D gene is TRBD2 (5 bases). V was cut by 1 base and J by 7 bases, with 11 bases left in between. Germline CDR1 is DFQATT and CDR2 is SNEGSKA (reference sequence). This CDR3 is built from 13 residues.

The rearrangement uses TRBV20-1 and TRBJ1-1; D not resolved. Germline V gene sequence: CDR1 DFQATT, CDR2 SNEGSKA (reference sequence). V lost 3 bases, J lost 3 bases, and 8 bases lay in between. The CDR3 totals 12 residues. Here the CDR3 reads CSARRTDTEAFF. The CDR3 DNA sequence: TGCAGTGCTAGGAGGACGGACACTGAAGCTTTCTTT.

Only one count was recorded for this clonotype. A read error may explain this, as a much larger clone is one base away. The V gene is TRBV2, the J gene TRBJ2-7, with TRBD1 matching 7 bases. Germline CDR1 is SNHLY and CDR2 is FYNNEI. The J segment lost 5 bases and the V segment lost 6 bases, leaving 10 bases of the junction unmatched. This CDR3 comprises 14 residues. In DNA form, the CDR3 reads TGTGCCAGCAGCCTCAGACAGGGTATGGACGAGCAGTACTTC. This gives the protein CASSLRQGMDEQYF.

The DNA for the CDR3 is TGTGCCAGCAGCCGATTCACAGGGTCTTCTGGGGCCAACGTCCTGACTTTC. Its protein product is CASSRFTGSSGANVLTF. The chain joins TRBV7-9 to TRBJ2-6; D possibly corresponds to TRBD1 (6 bases). There are 17 residues in the CDR3. Between the trimmed V and J ends, which lost 5 bases and 1 base, there was a span of 15 bases. The germline V gene encodes CDR1 SEHNR and CDR2 FQNEAQ (reference sequence).

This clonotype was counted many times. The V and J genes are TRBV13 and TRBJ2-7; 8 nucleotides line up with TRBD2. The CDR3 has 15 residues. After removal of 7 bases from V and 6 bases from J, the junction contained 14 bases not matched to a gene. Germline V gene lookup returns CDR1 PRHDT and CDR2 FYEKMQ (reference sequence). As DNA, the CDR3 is TGTGCCAGCACCTGGGGGCTAGCGGGCCCCGGCGAGCAGTACTTC. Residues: CASTWGLAGPGEQYF.

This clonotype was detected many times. The CDR3 nucleotides read TGCAGTGCTAGAGGGGGGGAGTTTAATTCACCCCTCCACTTT. This translates into CSARGGEFNSPLHF. This rearrangement joins TRBV20-1 to TRBJ1-6; D may be TRBD1 (5 bases). The CDR3 consists of 14 residues. Trimming removed 1 base at V and 6 bases at J, with 10 bases between. From germline, CDR1 is DFQATT and CDR2 SNEGSKA (reference sequence).